A selection of T cell receptor beta chains follows, all from one sample in a study of control samples from healthy donors and cancer patients. Method: immunoSEQ multiplex PCR; TCRdb's copy keeps in-frame clones and lacks some. The table records roughly 400,000 clones, 90% of them present only once. The sequenced material came from PBMCs. These TCRs come from a man aged 35 to 55 with head and neck cancer. The CDR3 runs from the conserved cysteine through the conserved F or W. D genes are given only for firm matches.

V gene: TRBV29-1; D gene: TRBD1; CDR3 protein: CSVPTTGATFGGYTF
V gene: TRBV15; D gene: NA; CDR3 protein: CATSREESARGSQYF
V gene: TRBV9; D gene: NA; CDR3 protein: CASSGGVEKTQYF
V gene: TRBV28; D gene: NA; CDR3 protein: CASSLNSVQVNNEQFF
V gene: TRBV6-5; D gene: TRBD1; CDR3 protein: CASSSLGQGGEQYF
V gene: TRBV28; D gene: NA; CDR3 protein: CASTLTGRSEQYF
V gene: TRBV6-5; D gene: TRBD2; CDR3 protein: CASTGTSGTDTQYF
V gene: TRBV28; D gene: TRBD1; CDR3 protein: CASSRTRDRGTQPQHF
V gene: TRBV28; D gene: NA; CDR3 protein: CASSFWRGEAFF
V gene: TRBV4-2; D gene: TRBD2; CDR3 protein: CASSQPTWASGTSTGELFF
V gene: TRBV29-1; D gene: NA; CDR3 protein: CSGQGMLRMQPQHF
V gene: TRBV5-8; D gene: TRBD1; CDR3 protein: CASSLYWDRVLEAFF
V gene: TRBV6-6; D gene: TRBD1; CDR3 protein: CAIGWTGSYEQYF
V gene: TRBV7-8; D gene: NA; CDR3 protein: CASSLLSTRTEAFF
V gene: TRBV3-1/TRBV3-2; D gene: NA; CDR3 protein: CASSQDLDSFNEKLFF
V gene: TRBV11-2; D gene: NA; CDR3 protein: CASAMGVDTEAFF
V gene: TRBV6-6; D gene: NA; CDR3 protein: CASSYSILTDTQYF
V gene: TRBV5-1; D gene: NA; CDR3 protein: CASSLGGLGNTEAFF
V gene: TRBV5-6; D gene: NA; CDR3 protein: CASSFEGEQYF
V gene: TRBV27; D gene: NA; CDR3 protein: CASSLGQWTEAFF
V gene: TRBV27; D gene: NA; CDR3 protein: CATKGVETQYF
V gene: TRBV6-5; D gene: NA; CDR3 protein: CASSSPTSSDTQYF
V gene: TRBV6-6; D gene: TRBD1; CDR3 protein: CASRAGTGKYEQYF
V gene: TRBV7-2; D gene: NA; CDR3 protein: CASSPRGGGAGNTIYF
V gene: TRBV24-1; D gene: NA; CDR3 protein: CATKRDTVAKNIQYF
V gene: TRBV27; D gene: TRBD2; CDR3 protein: CASSLKASGMGLGNIQYF
V gene: TRBV5-6; D gene: NA; CDR3 protein: CASSLAGEVDTQYF
V gene: TRBV2; D gene: NA; CDR3 protein: CASSAVAVNTEAFF
V gene: TRBV27; D gene: NA; CDR3 protein: CASSLAMAGELFF
V gene: TRBV28; D gene: TRBD1; CDR3 protein: CASSFFRGTGKNQPQHF
V gene: TRBV6-5; D gene: TRBD1; CDR3 protein: CASSQDRYQETQYF
V gene: TRBV2; D gene: NA; CDR3 protein: CASSVTDEQFF
V gene: TRBV2; D gene: NA; CDR3 protein: CASNHRSMNTEAFF
V gene: TRBV19; D gene: NA; CDR3 protein: CASSIVTGAKNIQYF
V gene: TRBV30; D gene: NA; CDR3 protein: CAWGPRMNTEAFF
V gene: TRBV28; D gene: NA; CDR3 protein: CASSPISGNTIYF
V gene: TRBV20-1; D gene: TRBD2; CDR3 protein: CSASGRGEFF
V gene: TRBV6-6; D gene: TRBD1; CDR3 protein: CASSYDTQGAGSPLHF
V gene: TRBV6-6; D gene: NA; CDR3 protein: CASSYQGRAEAFF
V gene: TRBV29-1; D gene: NA; CDR3 protein: CSVEVGLQAYEQYF
V gene: TRBV2; D gene: NA; CDR3 protein: CASSGGMIEQYF
V gene: TRBV7-9; D gene: NA; CDR3 protein: CASSLRQTWAQETQYF
V gene: TRBV11-2; D gene: NA; CDR3 protein: CASSSLGQETQYF
V gene: TRBV4-1; D gene: NA; CDR3 protein: CASSQAGDGKNIQYF
V gene: TRBV30; D gene: NA; CDR3 protein: CAWSADSEAFF
V gene: TRBV6-6; D gene: TRBD2; CDR3 protein: CASSLAGRTDTQYF
V gene: TRBV9; D gene: TRBD2; CDR3 protein: CASSVVGGYEQYF
V gene: TRBV5-1; D gene: TRBD1; CDR3 protein: CASSSRTGGPFYEQYF
V gene: TRBV19; D gene: TRBD1; CDR3 protein: CASSPGTAANYGYTF
V gene: TRBV3-1/TRBV3-2; D gene: NA; CDR3 protein: CASSQVGDGYEQYF
V gene: TRBV5-4; D gene: NA; CDR3 protein: CASSGGRAGTYTGELFF
V gene: TRBV5-4; D gene: TRBD1; CDR3 protein: CASSHRGREQFF